This TCR beta chain is drawn from a study of cytomegalovirus exposure and HLA in healthy donors (dated by TCRdb to between 2016 and 2019). Regarding the research as a whole: An earlier analysis of approximately 640 of the donors reported approximately 270 Gb of sequence data and some 120 million unique TCR beta sequences from 190 million or so T cells. A later genetic analysis took genome-wide SNP genotypes for about 55% of the 666 donors and used that subset as a discovery cohort. In the later analysis, no new phenotypic data were used to find candidate immune exposures; instead, reliance was placed on TCR beta sequences and their occurrence across donors. The study was designed to test whether signatures of past pathogen exposure could be identified by cataloging public T cell receptors. Besides the first cohort of some 670 subjects, a separate validation cohort made up of 120 or so different subjects was used. Donor age, sex, ethnicity and CMV serostatus were collected together with the repertoire data. In an earlier analysis of around 540 of the donors, high-throughput TCR beta sequencing was used to judge whether each TCR beta V gene segment behaved as functional or pseudogenic. Among 350 to 400 genotyped donors of the cohort, an average of 235,054 unique TCR beta nucleotide sequences were sequenced per donor, 15% to 20% of them non-productive. A later analysis re-examined previously published TCR beta repertoires from more than 550 donors and added high-resolution HLA genotyping to investigate patterns of TCR occurrence. Because of strong linkage in the cohort, 4 to 6 DR-DQ haplotypes were treated as single units for association and clustering. The number of donors typed differed by locus, with roughly 629-640 for A, B, C, DRB1 and DQB1, roughly 520 for DQA1, approximately 570 for DPA1, and around 450 for DPB1. The study profiled the T cell repertoires of some 610 subjects by immunosequencing and related them to cytomegalovirus serostatus. An early release covering roughly 600 HLA-typed donors comprised about 310 gigabases of sequencing data and approximately 85 million unique TCR sequences. Both class I and class II loci were covered by HLA typing, at four-digit resolution. Every repertoire in the discovery cohort had been generated on one and the same sequencing platform. To predict cytomegalovirus infection status, the study combined high-throughput TCR immunosequencing, statistical association of individual TCRs with disease status, and machine learning. Of the approximately 400 genotyped donors, over 70% fell in the genetic ancestry cluster associated with self-reported Caucasian donors. Overall study results and their limits: In an earlier analysis of 587 of the donors, most TCR beta V segments appeared in productive rearrangements about 87% or about 30% of the time, broadly matching IMGT annotations. The presence/absence analyses assumed that sequencing depth was roughly uniform across donors, and that assumption may not be true. The classifier was reported to diagnose cytomegalovirus status with high specificity and sensitivity in both the original cohort and the validation cohort. A later analysis found that most CMV-associated TCR beta chains appeared HLA-restricted, with HLA associations seemingly driven largely by CMV exposure. Linkage disequilibrium might explain the correlated functional status among segregating V segments, but an unknown experimental factor could not be excluded. The 87-base-pair reads could not distinguish some IMGT-functional V segments, including TRBV6-2 and TRBV6-3, so those segments were excluded. Compared with the 666-donor mean, donors in an Asian-associated ancestry cluster had fewer N-insertions in productive TCRs, according to a later genetic analysis. HLA typing was unavailable for some donors at each locus, so association tests used only the typed subset. CMV serostatus was the only immune exposure information available for the cohort. The study listed 150 to 200 TCR beta chains as associated with cytomegalovirus. In a later analysis, HLA-associated TCR beta chains showed more clonal expansion and lower generation probabilities than non-associated chains that were equally common. It was suggested by the authors that the approach could potentially be generalized to other disease states and immunological phenotypes. The sequencing pipeline was judged likely to have produced a cluster of highly shared sequence variants as a technical artifact. A later analysis associated 15,000 or so TCR beta sequences with specific HLA alleles at a false discovery rate of 0.05. The earlier analysis of about 600 of the donors excluded about 16 rarely observed V segments, including chromosome 9 orphons, because counts were too low. While some public TCRs were present in many individuals, most TCR sequences turned up only very rarely across donors. In a later analysis, TCR association rates were found to vary across HLA loci, with the most associated TCRs seen for DRB1 alleles and the fewest for HLA-C alleles. Strong co-occurrence of HLA alleles, especially DR and DQ, made assigning TCR associations to individual alleles difficult. In this cohort, only TCR beta chains were sequenced, and detectable features were limited by the absence of alpha or paired-chain data. An association between a missense DCLRE1C variant and V-gene and J-gene trimming of TCR beta chains was found in a later genetic analysis and replicated in an independent cohort. In a later analysis, several top co-occurrence clusters were reported to appear linked to parvovirus B19, influenza, CMV and Epstein-Barr virus. A few of the identified cytomegalovirus-associated TCR beta chains were confirmed in vitro to be specific for cytomegalovirus antigens. A further reported finding was that TCR beta sequences accurately predicted the HLA-A and HLA-B alleles for most subjects in the first cohort.

The cohort comprised several hundred healthy bone marrow donors. At the time of sampling, every cohort member was nominally healthy, though immune exposures that went unrecorded were likely present. The donor tested CMV seropositive, placing the donor among the roughly 300 seropositive members of the cohort. Each donor provided a peripheral blood sample, and peripheral blood mononuclear cells were used for TCR beta sequencing. The Qiagen DNeasy Blood Extraction Kit was used to extract genomic DNA from the blood cell samples. Relative to germline, V is 0 bases shorter and J is 7 bases shorter, with 13 bases between their ends. CDR1 is given as SGHDT and CDR2 as YYEEEE, both from the germline V gene. The CDR3 starts with the cysteine, ends with the phenylalanine, and has 15 residues. Left in the record is the CDR3 DNA by itself, 45 bases read in frame from the first base. The protocol used for the library was the immunoSEQ multiplex PCR assay. For the multiplex PCR, a mixture combining 60 forward primers for TCR Vbeta segments and 13 reverse primers for TCR Jbeta segments was used. A multiplex PCR assay on genomic DNA amplified the CDR3 region of rearranged TCR beta genes. The amplified TCR beta libraries were sequenced on the Illumina HiSeq System as 87-base-pair reads. On the authors' methods: In a later analysis, around 80 million unique TCR beta chains were counted across the 500 to 850 repertoires, and roughly 11 million of these chains were shared by at least two donors. To remove PCR and sequencing errors, raw reads were error-corrected and collapsed into unique sequences using a nearest-neighbor algorithm that merged closely related sequences. CDR3 sequences were aligned to IMGT reference sequences to assign V, D and J gene segments. For a sequence to be retained, a match of at least six nucleotides was required to both a V gene segment and a J gene segment. A rearrangement was called productive if the CDR3 had no stop codons and remained in frame with V and J, and every other rearrangement was called non-productive. Following IMGT convention, CDR3 was defined as the stretch from the second conserved V-encoded cysteine to the conserved J-encoded phenylalanine. Sequences without an unambiguous match to a single V gene segment were excluded from the earlier analysis of 450 to 750 of the donors. An earlier analysis of a few hundred of the donors classified V segments as functional when productive rearrangements were above 56.7% and as segregating when the standard deviation between donors was above 5%. A statistical classification framework was built for diagnosing cytomegalovirus status from the catalog of TCR beta chain sequences. A later analysis assigned V and J genes by comparing TCR nucleotide sequences with IMGT/GENE-DB human TR gene sequences. A later analysis assigned CDR3 sequences and most-parsimonious VDJ recombination scenarios with the TCRdist pipeline. In a later analysis, every TCR beta chain was defined by the combination of its CDR3 amino acid sequence and its V-gene family, and reads without a unique V-gene family were dropped. To address suspected cross-contamination and a sequencing artifact, a later analysis removed around 590 highly shared, low-generation-probability nucleotide sequences. In a later analysis, a clonal expansion index was calculated for each public chain from normalized within-repertoire ranks of inferred template counts. In a later analysis, generation probabilities were computed with a VDJ recombination model fitted to out-of-frame rearrangements, and the resulting probabilities were checked against IGoR. In a later analysis, TCR-TCR, TCR-HLA and TCR-CMV co-occurrence was scored with hypergeometric tests, and a repertoire-size bias correction was applied to TCR pairs. In a later analysis, false discovery rates were estimated by permuting HLA or CMV assignments 20 times. In a later analysis, co-occurring TCRs were grouped using DBSCAN, and TCRdist sequence similarity was added for clustering within HLA-allele-positive subsets. Co-occurrence clustering excluded repertoires with fewer than 30,000 or more than 120,000 public chains, plus five with anomalous nucleotide sharing. TCRdb obtained this table from immuneACCESS and retained in-frame rearrangements with V and J assigned. These tables miss some clones; where compared with another copy, unresolved V genes account for less than half of the shortfall, and the remainder is unexplained. For V, J and clone size, that table is used; D and trimming come from the DNA. This sample has 120,000 or so clones in its table, and about 80% of those were observed once. The top ten clonotypes cover approximately 10% of the sample.

Of note for this clone: Its target antigen remains unknown. No per-base quality is available; no much larger clone lies one base away.

This TCR was sampled from a man between 25 and 39 years old in good health and CMV-seropositive. This receptor chain uses TRBV5-6 and TRBJ1-4; confidence is insufficient to name the D gene. Sequencing input: PBMCs. CDR3 reads: CASSLGGGSAEKLFF. The nucleotide sequence is given as TGTGCCAGCAGCTTGGGCGGTGGGAGCGCTGAAAAACTGTTTTTT.